This section outlines one T cell receptor beta chain sequence together with its context. Its antigen is unidentified. TRB rearrangements were amplified by touch-down multiplex PCR with mixed TRB-A/B primers. TCRdb reanalyzed the multiplex PCR reads and collapses them to one entry per CDR3 protein, without DNA. In all, the sample yields 4,500 to 6,000 distinct CDR3 sequences. The data are from a study of T cell clusters in autoimmune cytopenias. Germline loops: CDR1 MNHNY, CDR2 SVGAGI (reference sequence). The CDR3 is 17 residues long. Each sample's input was around 250 ng genomic DNA, roughly 38,000 genome equivalents. Study-wide results and caveats: Primary autoimmune cytopenia patients appeared to lack physiological T cell clusters present in healthy donors. Exclusive TRB clusters were 2.5 to 3.5-fold more numerous in healthy donors than in active autoimmune hepatitis.

The sequenced sample was peripheral blood. The sequence was collected from a human donor with an autoimmune cytopenia or autoimmune hepatitis (not recorded which). This chain connects TRBV6-6 to TRBJ1-3; TCRdb proposes TRBD1, but this gene call is untestable without DNA. The CDR3 loop reads CASSYNTGTSSGNTIYF.